This T cell receptor (beta chain) was profiled in a study of T cell responses to AZD1222 COVID-19 vaccine. Study results and limitations: Most donors were white British, females outnumbered males, and clonal diversity was possibly underestimated. Spike-specific TCR breadth and depth both grew after two AZD1222 doses. Nearly half of spike-specific TCRs reportedly target variant regions that are unmutated in the B.1.351 and B.1.1.7 variants.

Second-dose intervals of approximately 4 or approximately 12 weeks were pooled. This clone is categorized as medium-sized. Its antigen is not known. CDR1 is SNHLY and CDR2 is FYNNEI in the germline V gene. The germline V and J ends were trimmed by 7 bases and 4 bases, with 8 bases remaining between them. This CDR3 contains 12 residues. The table came from immunoSEQ multiplex PCR; TCRdb's copy has only in-frame clones and leaves some out. The sample lists tens of thousands of clones, over 75% occurring once. V usage is TRBV2 and J usage is TRBJ1-5; D may be TRBD1 (6 bases). The TCR sequence derives from an adult who received the AZD1222 COVID-19 vaccine. The starting material was peripheral blood, obtained 28 days after the second AZD1222 dose. CDR3 sequence reads: CASNRANQPQHF. In DNA form, the CDR3 reads TGTGCCAGCAACAGGGCAAATCAGCCCCAGCATTTT.